This T cell receptor beta chain was recorded in a study of blood T cell repertoires in COVID-19. Libraries were prepared by immunoSEQ multiplex PCR; TCRdb keeps only in-frame clonotypes and omits some of them. Counted here are 200,000 or so clones, about 80% occurring once; the ten biggest clones make up around 7%. The junction had 6 bases not matched to a gene; V was cut back by 4 bases and J by 7 bases. The CDR3 has 16 residues. CDR1 is SGHNT, CDR2 YYREEE, per germline (reference sequence). Participants came from 24 US areas, aged about 18 to 89 years. Cohorts were assigned according to the clinical history that participants reported.

The sequenced sample was PBMCs or T cells enriched from blood (not recorded which). This TCR was sampled from a man aged 35 to 55 who had recovered from COVID-19. The chain has TRBV5-4 and TRBJ2-2; 14 bases align to TRBD2. The CDR3 here is CASSVGTSGGYGELFF. The CDR3 DNA is TGTGCCAGCAGCGTGGGGACTAGCGGGGGATACGGGGAGCTGTTTTTT.